This TCR beta chain was captured by sequencing in a study of T cell repertoires in aging, cancer and after chemotherapy. In the study overall: Patients with glioblastoma brain tumors were sampled before and after temozolomide-based therapy. The whole study produced a dataset of roughly 8.8 million TCR reads.

Amplification of TCR beta used genomic DNA extracted from peripheral blood. Germline V gene lookup returns CDR1 MNHEY and CDR2 SVGEGT. Between the trimmed V and J ends, which lost 8 bases and 2 bases, there was a span of 9 bases. The CDR3 totals 12 residues. Of note for this clonotype: The antigen is unknown.

Study findings and constraints: Age-matched healthy donors had significantly more diverse, less clonal blood TCR repertoires than untreated cancer patients. Loss of evenness, beyond lost richness, contributed to age-related TCR diversity decline in cancer patients.

Rearranged V-D-J TRB sequences were amplified with a mixed TRB-A/B primer pool. MiXCR, run by TCRdb on the multiplex PCR reads, gives a single entry per CDR3 protein. The sample has several thousand distinct CDR3 sequences; roughly 39% are singletons. This clonotype originated in a human donor with a solid tumor. Source material: blood. V usage is TRBV6-2 or TRBV6-3 and J usage is TRBJ2-5; D gene unclear. CDR3 sequence: CASGLRQETQYF. As DNA, the CDR3 is TGTGCCAGCGGCTTACGGCAAGAGACCCAGTACTTC.